This TCR beta chain was documented in a study of cytomegalovirus exposure and HLA in healthy donors. Overall study findings and caveats: The majority of TCR sequences were rare, yet some public TCRs appeared in many donors.

The PCR contained 60 Vbeta and 13 Jbeta primers. Original handling: The authors later counted 70 million to 85 million unique TCR beta chains, 8.5 million to 13 million of them shared. Profiling relied on immunoSEQ multiplex PCR, and the TCRdb table lists in-frame clones only, not all of them. For V, J and clone size, that table is used; D and trimming come from the DNA. The table shows roughly 180,000 clones, with over 70% occurring only once. There were likely unrecorded immune exposures, though donors were nominally healthy when sampled. As regards this clone: Its antigen is currently unknown.

From germline, CDR1 is LNHDA and CDR2 SQIVND (reference sequence). This CDR3 is built from 12 residues. V lost 1 base and J 10 bases, leaving 10 bases between the germline ends. V and J are TRBV19 and TRBJ1-1; D call uncertain. What was sequenced was PBMCs. This TCR was recovered from a woman aged 18-29 years in good health and CMV-seropositive. The CDR3 nucleotides read TGTGCCAGTAGTATAGTATGGGAGTCAGCTTTCTTT. It is translated as CASSIVWESAFF.